Below, one TCR beta chain is given with its context. This sample stems from a study of blood T cell repertoires in COVID-19. Study-wide context: Donors in the United States, Italy and Spain gave samples during acute or convalescent COVID-19. T cells, B-cell-depleted T cells, or PBMCs supplied cDNA or gDNA.

There are 15 residues in the CDR3. V lost 2 bases to trimming and J lost 5 bases, with 14 bases between them. CDR1 is SGHNT, CDR2 YYREEE, per germline (reference sequence). Original data processing: From reference gene primer amplification, estimates of nucleated cell counts were derived. The data were produced by immunoSEQ multiplex PCR, yet TCRdb's version contains in-frame clones alone and is incomplete. V, J and clone size reflect that table, while D and trimming were determined from the DNA. The sample contains roughly 200,000 clones, over 70% of which appear only once. The chain links TRBV5-4 to TRBJ2-1; D remains ambiguous. Sequenced sample: peripheral blood. The clonotype was recovered from a woman in her seventies with acute or convalescent COVID-19. This CDR3 is CASSFPGPPHNEQFF. Written as DNA, the CDR3 is TGTGCCAGCAGCTTCCCGGGTCCACCCCACAATGAGCAGTTCTTC. Looking up the rest from reference TRBV5-4 and TRBJ2-1 gives the full variable domain: ETGVTQSPTHLIKTRGQQVTLRCSSQSGHNTVSWYQQALGQGPQFIFQYYREEENGRGNFPPRFSGLQFPNYSSELNVNALELDDSALYLCASSFPGPPHNEQFFGPGTRLTVL.